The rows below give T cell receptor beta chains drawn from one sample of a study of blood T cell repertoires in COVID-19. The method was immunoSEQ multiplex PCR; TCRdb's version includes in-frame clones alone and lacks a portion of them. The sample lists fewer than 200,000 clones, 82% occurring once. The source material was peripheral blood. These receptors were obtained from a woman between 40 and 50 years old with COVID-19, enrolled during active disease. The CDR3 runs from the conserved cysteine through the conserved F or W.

CDR3: CASSQDVAEALSNEQFF
J: TRBJ2-1
V: TRBV4-2

CDR3: CASSFSRLGGELFF
J: TRBJ2-2
V: TRBV27

CDR3: CASSLSVAGDTDTQYF
J: TRBJ2-3
V: TRBV5-1

CDR3: CASSLEAGQYNEQFF
J: TRBJ2-1
V: TRBV7-7

CDR3: CASSLGQGEEQFF
J: TRBJ2-1
V: TRBV19

CDR3: CASSVEASSEREQFF
J: TRBJ2-1
V: TRBV9

CDR3: CASRRISDGNTIYF
J: TRBJ1-3
V: TRBV6-5

CDR3: CASSLGIDRTEAFF
J: TRBJ1-1
V: TRBV11-2

CDR3: CSAGQGPDTQYF
J: TRBJ2-3
V: TRBV29-1

CDR3: CATSSRGLQETQYF
J: TRBJ2-5
V: TRBV15

CDR3: CATSRGREGIGSYNEQFF
J: TRBJ2-1
V: TRBV15

CDR3: CASSLQETQYF
J: TRBJ2-5
V: TRBV7-9

CDR3: CSAWADTQYF
J: TRBJ2-3
V: TRBV20-1

CDR3: CASKRQGGQSQHF
J: TRBJ1-5
V: TRBV12-3/TRBV12-4

CDR3: CASSQVGARKLFF
J: TRBJ1-4
V: TRBV3-1/TRBV3-2

CDR3: CASSQSAIPPGTANTEAFF
J: TRBJ1-1
V: TRBV23-1

CDR3: CSVQGFGNQPQHF
J: TRBJ1-5
V: TRBV29-1

CDR3: CASSKTAPNTEAFF
J: TRBJ1-1
V: TRBV4-1